Below, one TCR beta chain is given with its context. Its binding antigen is unknown. Nothing much larger sits one base from this clone, and base qualities are not available. The CDR3 contains 15 residues, cysteine and phenylalanine counted. This entry keeps only the CDR3 DNA: 45 bases, framed from base 1. V is clipped by 1 base and J by 5 bases, and the sequence between their germline boundaries is 14 bases long. TCRdb names Illumina NovaSeq 6000 as the instrument used. TCRalpha and TCRbeta cDNA libraries were built by 5'RACE with constant-segment primers, adding sample barcodes and unique molecular identifiers. Trizol reagent was used to extract RNA from every sample. Amplification of the libraries took two PCR steps, and the second step added a second sample barcode plus Illumina TruSeq adapters. Sequencing of the libraries was done on an Illumina NovaSeq, producing 2 x 150 bp paired-end reads. The paper's data handling went like this. With migec v1.2.7, reads were demultiplexed and then collapsed into UMI-guided consensus sequences. Using mixcr v2.1.11, UMI consensuses were aligned to TRA and TRB V and J templates and then assembled into clonotypes. Expanded or contracted clonotypes were those called significant by both edgeR and NoisET, with noise models trained on biological replicates. edgeR calls used a false discovery rate-adjusted p below 0.01 and a log2 fold-change threshold of 1. As an exploratory analysis of dynamics, PCA with hierarchical clustering was applied to max-normalized trajectories of the 1000 most abundant clonotypes. Each responding clone was given a CD4 or CD8 phenotype based on the CD4+ and CD8+ repertoires, which had been sequenced separately. TCRdb reprocessed the public reads (quality trimming at Q25 with fastp, clone calling with MiXCR) and kept in-frame beta chains. Rows matching on CDR3 protein sequence are summarized as one entry with the most common DNA and genes. V and J calls and clone size were set by TCRdb, not the authors. The table for this sample lists approximately 570,000 distinct CDR3 sequences; around 17% of them were counted only once. 12% of the sample is in the top ten clones.

The sample is drawn from a study of T-cell memory formation after mild COVID-19 (dated by TCRdb to about 2021). As for the study more broadly: Most TCR sequence clusters were specific to one of the two donors. Longitudinal TCRalpha and TCRbeta repertoire sequencing tracked T-cell clones expanding and contracting after mild COVID-19 in a couple of donors. The cohort comprised two young, previously healthy adult volunteers, one female and one male.

The investigation overall reported the following: The detection of some responding clones in pre-infection memory suggests that pre-existing cross-reactive memory T cells joined the SARS-CoV-2 response. The second-wave clones that peaked on day 37 were not confirmed to be SARS-CoV-2 specific. Clones contracting from day 15 to 85 had balanced CD4/CD8 phenotypes, while a second wave expanding from day 15 to 37 was biased towards CD4+. The study included only a couple of mild cases, and larger cohorts that include severe cases with pre-infection samples were judged to be necessary. Contracting CD4+ clones appeared mostly in the CM and EM memory subsets, whereas CD8+ clones were enriched in EMRA.

PBMCs were isolated by Ficoll-Paque density gradient centrifugation. The sample comprised PBMCs or a T cell subset sorted from them (not recorded which). The chain is encoded by TRBV12-3 or TRBV12-4 joined to TRBJ1-2; there is no confident call for the D gene. The receptor was derived from an adult woman who had mild COVID-19 (a few samples of this study predate the infection). The sample titles of this study are shuffled in the database, so cell type and time point are left out; the donor was told from shared clones. The CDR3 in this case is CASSLGQRYLYGYTF. The DNA sequence is given as TGTGCCAGCAGTTTAGGCCAGAGATACCTATATGGCTACACCTTC.